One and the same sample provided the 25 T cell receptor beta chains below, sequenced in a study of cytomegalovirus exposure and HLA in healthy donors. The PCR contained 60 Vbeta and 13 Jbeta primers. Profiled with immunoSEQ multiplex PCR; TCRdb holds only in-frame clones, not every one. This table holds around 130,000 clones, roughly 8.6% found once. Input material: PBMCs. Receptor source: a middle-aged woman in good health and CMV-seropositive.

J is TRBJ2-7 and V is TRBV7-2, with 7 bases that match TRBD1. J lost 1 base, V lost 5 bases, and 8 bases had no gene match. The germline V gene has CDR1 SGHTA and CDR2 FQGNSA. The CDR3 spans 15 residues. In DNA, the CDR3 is TGTGCCAGCAGCATAACAGGGGTTGATTCCTACGAGCAGTACTTC. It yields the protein CASSITGVDSYEQYF.

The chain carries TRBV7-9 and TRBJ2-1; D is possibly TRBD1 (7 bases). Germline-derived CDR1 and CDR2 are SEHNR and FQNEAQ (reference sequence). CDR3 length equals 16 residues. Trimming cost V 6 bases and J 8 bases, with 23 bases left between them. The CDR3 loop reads CASSGMTGRFGDEQFF. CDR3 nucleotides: TGTGCCAGCAGTGGTATGACAGGGAGGTTCGGAGATGAGCAGTTCTTC. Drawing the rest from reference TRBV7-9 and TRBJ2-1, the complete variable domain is DTGVSQNPRHKITKRGQNVTFRCDPISEHNRLYWYRQTLGQGPEFLTYFQNEAQLEKSRLLSDRFSAERPKGSFSTLEIQRTEQGDSAMYLCASSGMTGRFGDEQFFGPGTRLTVL.

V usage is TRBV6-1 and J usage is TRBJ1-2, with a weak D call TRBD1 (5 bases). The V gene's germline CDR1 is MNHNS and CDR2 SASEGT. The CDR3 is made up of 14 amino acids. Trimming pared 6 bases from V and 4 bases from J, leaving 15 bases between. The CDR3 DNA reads TGTGCCAGCAGACGGAGTCAGGGAGGCTATGGCTACACCTTC. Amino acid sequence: CASRRSQGGYGYTF.

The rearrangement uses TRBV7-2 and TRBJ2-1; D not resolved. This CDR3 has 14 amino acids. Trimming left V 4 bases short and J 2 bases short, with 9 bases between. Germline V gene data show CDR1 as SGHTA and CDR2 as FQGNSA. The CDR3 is CASSSRVAYNEQFF. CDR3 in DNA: TGTGCCAGCAGCTCTCGGGTCGCCTACAATGAGCAGTTCTTC.

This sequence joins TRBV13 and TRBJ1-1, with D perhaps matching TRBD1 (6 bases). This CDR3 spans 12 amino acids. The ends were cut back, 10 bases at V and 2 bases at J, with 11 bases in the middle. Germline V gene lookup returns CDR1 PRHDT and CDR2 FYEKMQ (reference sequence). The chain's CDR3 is CAMGAINTEAFF. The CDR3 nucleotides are TGTGCCATGGGGGCCATTAACACTGAAGCTTTCTTT.

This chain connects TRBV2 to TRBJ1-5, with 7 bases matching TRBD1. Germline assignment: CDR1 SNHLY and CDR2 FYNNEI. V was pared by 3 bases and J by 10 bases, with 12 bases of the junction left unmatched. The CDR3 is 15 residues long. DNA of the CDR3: TGTGCCAGCAGTGATGCTCGGAAGGGGGCAGGCCCCCAGCATTTT. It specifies CASSDARKGAGPQHF.

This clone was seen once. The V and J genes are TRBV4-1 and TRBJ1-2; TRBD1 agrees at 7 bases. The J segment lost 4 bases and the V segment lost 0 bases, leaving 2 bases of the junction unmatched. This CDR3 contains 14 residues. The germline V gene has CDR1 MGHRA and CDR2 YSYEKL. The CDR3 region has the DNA TGCGCCAGCAGCCAAGACCCAGGGGGCTATGGCTACACCTTC. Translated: CASSQDPGGYGYTF.

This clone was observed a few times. In nucleotides, the CDR3 is TGTGCCACCAGCAGTTACCGCGACAGACCGAATGAAAAACTGTTTTTT. It codes for CATSSYRDRPNEKLFF. The V gene is TRBV15, the J gene TRBJ1-4; D is possibly TRBD1 (5 bases). The CDR3 extends over 16 amino acids. From germline, CDR1 is LNHNV and CDR2 YYDKDF (reference sequence). V lost 3 bases, J lost 5 bases, and 16 bases lay in between.

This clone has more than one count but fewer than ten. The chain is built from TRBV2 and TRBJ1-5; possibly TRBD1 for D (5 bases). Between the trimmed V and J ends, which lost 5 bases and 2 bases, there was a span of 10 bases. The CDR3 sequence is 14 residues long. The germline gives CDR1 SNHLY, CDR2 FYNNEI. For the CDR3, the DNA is TGTGCCAGCAGTCCCGACAGCGGCAATCAGCCCCAGCATTTT. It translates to CASSPDSGNQPQHF.

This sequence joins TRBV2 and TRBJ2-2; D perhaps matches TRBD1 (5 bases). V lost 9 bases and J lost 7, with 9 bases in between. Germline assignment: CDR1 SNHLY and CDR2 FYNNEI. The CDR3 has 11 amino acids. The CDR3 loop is CASQGYGELFF. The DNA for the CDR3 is TGTGCCAGTCAGGGATACGGGGAGCTGTTTTTT.

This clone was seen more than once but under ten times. The CDR3 region has the DNA TGTGCCAGCAGCCTTAGCTCCGAGCAGTACTTC. Protein sequence: CASSLSSEQYF. The chain carries TRBV7-9 and TRBJ2-7; D remains unclear. V dropped 5 bases and J dropped 6 bases, with 8 bases sitting between them. Germline loops: CDR1 SEHNR, CDR2 FQNEAQ (reference sequence). This CDR3 has 11 amino acids. Full variable domain (missing parts from reference TRBV7-9 and TRBJ2-7): DTGVSQNPRHKITKRGQNVTFRCDPISEHNRLYWYRQTLGQGPEFLTYFQNEAQLEKSRLLSDRFSAERPKGSFSTLEIQRTEQGDSAMYLCASSLSSEQYFGPGTRLTVT.

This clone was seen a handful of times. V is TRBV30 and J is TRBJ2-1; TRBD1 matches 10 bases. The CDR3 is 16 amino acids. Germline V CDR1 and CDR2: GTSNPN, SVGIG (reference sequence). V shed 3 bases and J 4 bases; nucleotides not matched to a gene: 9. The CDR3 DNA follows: TGTGCCTGGAGGCCTCCCGGGACAGGGGAGTACAATGAGCAGTTCTTC. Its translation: CAWRPPGTGEYNEQFF.

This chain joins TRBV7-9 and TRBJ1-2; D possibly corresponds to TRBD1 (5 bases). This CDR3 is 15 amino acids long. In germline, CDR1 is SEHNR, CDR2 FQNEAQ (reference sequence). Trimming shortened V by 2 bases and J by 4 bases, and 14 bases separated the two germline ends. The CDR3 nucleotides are TGTGCCAGCAGCTTACCAGGGATTGGCGGCTATGGCTACACCTTC. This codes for CASSLPGIGGYGYTF. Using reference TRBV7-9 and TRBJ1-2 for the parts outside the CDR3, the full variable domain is DTGVSQNPRHKITKRGQNVTFRCDPISEHNRLYWYRQTLGQGPEFLTYFQNEAQLEKSRLLSDRFSAERPKGSFSTLEIQRTEQGDSAMYLCASSLPGIGGYGYTFGSGTRLTVV.

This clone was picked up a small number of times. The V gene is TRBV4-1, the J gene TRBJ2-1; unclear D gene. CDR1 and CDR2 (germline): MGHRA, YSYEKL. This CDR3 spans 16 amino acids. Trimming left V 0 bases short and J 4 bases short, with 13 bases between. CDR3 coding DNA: TGCGCCAGCAGCCAAGAGGAAAGCGACGCGTACAATGAGCAGTTCTTC. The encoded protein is CASSQEESDAYNEQFF.

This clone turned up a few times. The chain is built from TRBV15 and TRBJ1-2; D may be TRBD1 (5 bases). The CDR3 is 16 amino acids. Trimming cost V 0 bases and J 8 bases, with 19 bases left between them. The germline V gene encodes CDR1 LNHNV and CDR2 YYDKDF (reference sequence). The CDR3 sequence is CATSRDLNGPGGGYTF. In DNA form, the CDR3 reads TGTGCCACCAGCAGAGATTTAAACGGTCCGGGGGGGGGCTACACCTTC.

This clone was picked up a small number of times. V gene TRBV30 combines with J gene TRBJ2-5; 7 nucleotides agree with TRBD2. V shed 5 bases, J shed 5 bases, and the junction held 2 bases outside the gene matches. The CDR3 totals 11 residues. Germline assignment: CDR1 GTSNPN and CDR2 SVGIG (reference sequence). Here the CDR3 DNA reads TGTGCCTGGGGGAGGGCTGAGACCCAGTACTTC. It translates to CAWGRAETQYF.

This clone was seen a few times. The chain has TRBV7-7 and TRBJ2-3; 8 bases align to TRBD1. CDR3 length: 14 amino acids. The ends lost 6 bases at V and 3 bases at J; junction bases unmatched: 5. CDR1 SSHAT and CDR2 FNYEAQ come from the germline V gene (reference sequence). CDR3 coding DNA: TGTGCCAGCAGTCGGGACAGGCAAACAGATACGCAGTATTTT. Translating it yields CASSRDRQTDTQYF.

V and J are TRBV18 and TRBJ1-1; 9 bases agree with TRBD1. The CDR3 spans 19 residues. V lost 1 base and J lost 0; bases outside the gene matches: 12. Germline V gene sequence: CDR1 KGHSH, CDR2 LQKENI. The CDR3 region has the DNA TGTGCCAGCTCACCACGGGTTCTTGGGACAGGGACCATGAACACTGAAGCTTTCTTT. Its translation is CASSPRVLGTGTMNTEAFF.

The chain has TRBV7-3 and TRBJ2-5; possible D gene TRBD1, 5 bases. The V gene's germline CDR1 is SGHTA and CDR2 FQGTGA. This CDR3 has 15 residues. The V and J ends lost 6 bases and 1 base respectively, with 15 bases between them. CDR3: CASSGAGLPQETQYF. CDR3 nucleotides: TGTGCCAGCAGTGGGGCAGGCCTACCCCAAGAGACCCAGTACTTC. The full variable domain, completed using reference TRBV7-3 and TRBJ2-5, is GAGVSQTPSNKVTEKGKYVELRCDPISGHTALYWYRQSLGQGPEFLIYFQGTGAADDSGLPNDRFFAVRPEGSVSTLKIQRTERGDSAVYLCASSGAGLPQETQYFGPGTRLLVL.

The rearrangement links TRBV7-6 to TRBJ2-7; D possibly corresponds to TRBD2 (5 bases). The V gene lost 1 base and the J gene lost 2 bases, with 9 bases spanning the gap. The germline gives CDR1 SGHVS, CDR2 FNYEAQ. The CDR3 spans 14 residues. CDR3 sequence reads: CASSLERLPYEQYF. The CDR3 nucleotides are TGTGCCAGCAGCTTAGAGAGACTACCCTACGAGCAGTACTTC.

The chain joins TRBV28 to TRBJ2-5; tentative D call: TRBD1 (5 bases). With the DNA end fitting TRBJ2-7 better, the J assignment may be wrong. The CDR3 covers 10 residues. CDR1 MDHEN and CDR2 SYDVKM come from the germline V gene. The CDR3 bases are TGTGCCAGAGGGGCCCGCGAGCAGTACTTC. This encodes CARGAREQYF.

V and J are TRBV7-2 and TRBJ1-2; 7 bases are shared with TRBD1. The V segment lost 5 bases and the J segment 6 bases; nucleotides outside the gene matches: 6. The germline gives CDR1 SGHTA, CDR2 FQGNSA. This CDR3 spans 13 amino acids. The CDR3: CASSRQGRHGYTF. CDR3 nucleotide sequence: TGTGCCAGCAGCCGACAGGGAAGGCATGGCTACACCTTC.

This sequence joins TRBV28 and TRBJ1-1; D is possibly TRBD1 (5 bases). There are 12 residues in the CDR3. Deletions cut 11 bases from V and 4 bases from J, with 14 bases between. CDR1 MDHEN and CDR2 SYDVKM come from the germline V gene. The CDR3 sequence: CAVGGMVTEAFF. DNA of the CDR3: TGTGCCGTGGGGGGGATGGTCACTGAAGCTTTCTTT.

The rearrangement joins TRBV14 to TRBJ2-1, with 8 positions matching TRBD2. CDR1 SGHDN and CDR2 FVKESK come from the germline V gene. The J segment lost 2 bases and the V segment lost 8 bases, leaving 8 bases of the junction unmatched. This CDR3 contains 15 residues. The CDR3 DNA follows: TGTGCCAGCCACCTCTCGGGGGGGGCCTACAATGAGCAGTTCTTC. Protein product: CASHLSGGAYNEQFF.

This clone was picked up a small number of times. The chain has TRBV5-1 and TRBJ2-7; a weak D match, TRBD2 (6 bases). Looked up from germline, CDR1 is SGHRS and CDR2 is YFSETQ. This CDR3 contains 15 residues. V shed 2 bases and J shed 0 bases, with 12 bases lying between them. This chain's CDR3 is CASSLWGVSSYEQYF. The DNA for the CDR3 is TGCGCCAGCAGCTTATGGGGGGTAAGCTCCTACGAGCAGTACTTC.